The T cell receptor (beta chain) described here comes from a study of CD8 T cells in Susac syndrome. RNA, at roughly 0.45 to 1 ug, was reverse transcribed with random hexamers. Multiplex PCR with immunoSEQ amplified the TCR beta CDR3 across 54 Vbeta and 13 Jbeta. TCRdb processed the immunoSEQ multiplex PCR reads anew with MiXCR; each CDR3 protein has one entry. The sample consists of 150,000 to 190,000 distinct CDR3 sequences, nearly 97% of them appearing once. CD8+ and CD4+ T cells circulating in blood were sequenced for TCR beta. Trimming stripped 3 bases from V and 2 bases from J, with 15 bases between. Germline V gene sequence: CDR1 SGHDT, CDR2 YYEEEE. The CDR3 loop spans 16 amino acids.

Sequences were obtained from CD8+ T cells from PBMCs. The TCR was taken from a human donor with multiple sclerosis. This chain connects TRBV5-6 to TRBJ1-5, with D perhaps TRBD1 (6 bases). The CDR3 region is CASSSPNRDGNQPQHF. In DNA form, the CDR3 reads TGTGCCAGCAGCTCGCCCAACAGGGACGGCAATCAGCCCCAGCATTTT.